The source of this T cell receptor (beta chain) is a study of CD8 T cells in ankylosing spondylitis. Study-level results: Characteristic, it appeared, of ankylosing spondylitis blood was a TCR beta motif of roughly 8 highly homologous variants.

This clonotype was detected many times. Its antigen is undetermined. TCRdb reanalysed the 5' RACE reads using MiXCR and keeps one entry per CDR3 protein. This sample has approximately 350,000 distinct CDR3 sequences; roughly 15% occur once, and the top ten carry approximately 1.1%. Sequences were obtained from blood, either unsorted or a sorted T cell fraction (not recorded which). The TCR sequence derives from a male donor with ankylosing spondylitis or in good health (not recorded which).

The DNA for the CDR3 is TGCAGTGCTACCTACGGAGCTTTCTTT. It is translated as CSATYGAFF. The rearrangement uses TRBV20-1 and TRBJ1-1; unclear D gene. Between the trimmed V and J ends, which lost 4 bases and 10 bases, there was a span of 7 bases. CDR3 length equals 9 residues. Germline CDR1 DFQATT, CDR2 SNEGSKA (reference sequence).